The 23 T cell receptor beta chains presented below share a single source sample, sequenced in a study of blood T cell repertoires in COVID-19. TCRdb's copy holds only in-frame clones and misses some; the assay was immunoSEQ multiplex PCR. The sample holds 150,000 or so clones; roughly 82% are singletons and the top ten take roughly 9%. The sample comprised peripheral blood. The source of these receptors is a woman between 65 and 79 years old with acute or convalescent COVID-19.

The chain carries TRBV28 and TRBJ2-7; the match to TRBD1 covers 9 bases. Germline assignment: CDR1 MDHEN and CDR2 SYDVKM. This CDR3 region has 15 residues. The V gene end was trimmed by 5 bases and the J gene end by 6 bases; junction bases not matched to a gene: 11. The CDR3 sequence: CASSGPGTGSAEQYF. CDR3 nucleotides: TGTGCCAGCAGTGGCCCCGGGACAGGGTCTGCCGAGCAGTACTTC.

The chain uses TRBV28 and TRBJ1-2, with D possibly being TRBD1 (5 bases). V dropped 7 bases and J dropped 8 bases, with 17 bases sitting between them. The CDR3 consists of 13 residues. CDR1 and CDR2 (germline): MDHEN, SYDVKM. The CDR3 sequence: CASTPRGFEGYTF. The CDR3, as DNA: TGTGCCAGCACCCCTAGGGGTTTTGAGGGCTACACCTTC.

CDR3 residues: CASSQMTGSGNTIYF. Here the CDR3 DNA reads TGTGCCAGCAGCCAAATGACAGGCTCTGGAAACACCATATATTTT. The rearrangement uses TRBV3-1 (or the pseudogene TRBV3-2) and TRBJ1-3, with D perhaps matching TRBD1 (6 bases). Trimming took 2 bases from V and 0 from J, leaving 8 bases between them. The CDR3 has 15 amino acids. Germline assignment: CDR1 LGHDT and CDR2 YNNKEL (reference sequence).

The chain recombines TRBV20-1 with TRBJ2-2; 8 bases are shared with TRBD1. V dropped 3 bases and J dropped 7; count of bases not matched to a gene: 7. Germline V gene lookup returns CDR1 DFQATT and CDR2 SNEGSKA (reference sequence). The CDR3 runs 14 residues. CDR3 bases: TGCAGTGCTAGTAGCAGGGGGCAGAGCGGGGAGCTGTTTTTT. Protein: CSASSRGQSGELFF.

CDR3 DNA: TGTGCCAGCAGCGTCCTGGACATGAACACCGGGGAGCTGTTTTTT. Translation: CASSVLDMNTGELFF. V gene TRBV9 combines with J gene TRBJ2-2, with D perhaps TRBD1 (5 bases). CDR1 and CDR2 from the germline V gene are SGDLS and YYNGEE. Trimming stripped 2 bases from V and 1 base from J, with 9 bases between. This CDR3 has 15 amino acids. Full variable domain (rest looked up from reference TRBV9 and TRBJ2-2): DSGVTQTPKHLITATGQRVTLRCSPRSGDLSVYWYQQSLDQGLQFLIQYYNGEERAKGNILERFSAQQFPDLHSELNLSSLELGDSALYFCASSVLDMNTGELFFGEGSRLTVL.

Written as DNA, the CDR3 is TGTGCCAGCAGAAGAAGCAGACACTCTGGAAACACCATATATTTT. It translates to CASRRSRHSGNTIYF. The V call is TRBV3-1 (or the pseudogene TRBV3-2), the J call TRBJ1-3; D is unresolved. Germline V CDR1 and CDR2: LGHDT, YNNKEL (reference sequence). Trimming took off 6 bases at V and 0 bases at J, with 12 bases between the two ends. The CDR3 runs to 15 residues.

This clone came up once. V gene TRBV4-3 combines with J gene TRBJ2-1; 7 nucleotides align to TRBD2. The CDR3 loop spans 17 amino acids. The junction had 10 bases not matched to a gene; V was cut back by 0 bases and J by 5 bases. Per the germline V gene, CDR1 is LGHNA and CDR2 is YSLEER. CDR3 DNA sequence: TGCGCCAGCAGCCAAGATCTCGGGGGGAGGGCCAACAATGAGCAGTTCTTC. Its protein product is CASSQDLGGRANNEQFF.

The chain recombines TRBV7-9 with TRBJ1-1; D might be TRBD1 (5 bases). CDR3 size: 13 residues. With 5 bases removed from V and 9 bases from J, the gap between germline ends came to 16 bases. Germline CDR1 is SEHNR and CDR2 is FQNEAQ (reference sequence). In nucleotides, the CDR3 is TGTGCCAGCAGCCGATCGGGGGGGAATAAAGCTTTCTTT. As protein: CASSRSGGNKAFF.

The V gene is TRBV28, the J gene TRBJ2-1; D is perhaps TRBD2 (6 bases). The CDR3 totals 15 residues. V shed 11 bases and J shed 0 bases, with 17 bases lying between them. CDR1 and CDR2 from the germline V gene are MDHEN and SYDVKM. CDR3 sequence reads: CAGKAGPSSYNEQFF. CDR3 DNA: TGTGCCGGGAAGGCGGGGCCGAGCTCCTACAATGAGCAGTTCTTC.

V is TRBV5-1 and J is TRBJ1-5, with 7 bases matching TRBD1. V was clipped by 1 base and J by 6 bases; unmatched bases: 7. The germline CDR1 and CDR2 sequences are SGHRS and YFSETQ. The CDR3 is 15 residues long. The CDR3 sequence: CASSLTGEVSQPQHF. CDR3 coding DNA: TGCGCCAGCAGCTTGACAGGGGAGGTTAGTCAGCCCCAGCATTTT.

The chain couples TRBV7-2 to TRBJ2-5; TRBD1 matches at 10 bases. Germline CDR1 reads SGHTA; CDR2 reads FQGNSA. The junction had 13 bases not matched to a gene; V was cut back by 5 bases and J by 4 bases. The length of the CDR3 is 17 residues. The CDR3 loop reads CASSSRQGAWQLETQYF. The CDR3 DNA follows: TGTGCCAGCAGCAGCAGACAGGGGGCTTGGCAACTAGAGACCCAGTACTTC. Drawing the rest from reference TRBV7-2 and TRBJ2-5, the complete variable domain is GAGVSQSPSNKVTEKGKDVELRCDPISGHTALYWYRQSLGQGLEFLIYFQGNSAPDKSGLPSDRFSAERTGGSVSTLTIQRTQQEDSAVYLCASSSRQGAWQLETQYFGPGTRLLVL.

This sequence joins TRBV4-3 and TRBJ1-2; tentatively, D is TRBD1 (5 bases). Germline V CDR1 and CDR2: LGHNA, YSLEER. Trimming took 0 bases from V and 3 from J, leaving 14 bases between them. CDR3 size: 16 residues. CDR3 amino acids: CASSQEIGRAYYGYTF. CDR3 sequence (DNA): TGCGCCAGCAGCCAAGAGATAGGCAGGGCCTACTATGGCTACACCTTC.

This clone was observed a few times. The rearrangement links TRBV14 to TRBJ1-6; 9 bases are a match to TRBD1. CDR1 is SGHDN, CDR2 FVKESK, per germline. V trimming: 4 bases; J trimming: 9 bases; junction bases outside the gene matches: 7. The CDR3 extends over 15 amino acids. DNA of the CDR3: TGTGCCAGCAGCCTTCAGGGACAGGGCTTTTCACCCCTCCACTTT. It translates to CASSLQGQGFSPLHF.

The genes are TRBV5-1 and TRBJ1-6; 10 bases map to TRBD1. Unmatched junction bases numbered 4, after V lost 5 bases and J lost 8 bases. Germline-derived CDR1 and CDR2 are SGHRS and YFSETQ. The CDR3 length is 14 residues. The CDR3, as DNA: TGCGCCAGCAGGCGGGACAGGGGAGATTCACCCCTCCACTTT. As protein: CASRRDRGDSPLHF.

Only one count was recorded for this clone. The rearrangement joins TRBV28 to TRBJ1-5; D uncertain. V lost 3 bases and J 0 bases, leaving 3 bases between the germline ends. Looked up from germline, CDR1 is MDHEN and CDR2 is SYDVKM. This CDR3 spans 13 amino acids. CDR3 coding DNA: TGTGCCAGCAGTTTTTATAGCAATCAGCCCCAGCATTTT. It translates to CASSFYSNQPQHF.

This chain connects TRBV5-1 to TRBJ2-7; 7 bases match TRBD2. The CDR3 is 14 amino acids. V gave up 4 bases and J gave up 1 base; unmatched junction bases: 5. Looked up from germline, CDR1 is SGHRS and CDR2 is YFSETQ. CDR3 amino acids: CASSPGLTSYEQYF. In DNA form, the CDR3 reads TGCGCCAGCAGCCCGGGACTAACATCCTACGAGCAGTACTTC.

V usage is TRBV7-9 and J usage is TRBJ1-1, with 8 bases fitting TRBD1. This CDR3 has 15 residues. Germline-derived CDR1 and CDR2 are SEHNR and FQNEAQ (reference sequence). V trimming: 5 bases; J trimming: 3 bases; junction bases outside the gene matches: 8. The CDR3 region has the DNA TGTGCCAGCAGCCCCCGGCAGGGGGCGGACACTGAAGCTTTCTTT. Protein: CASSPRQGADTEAFF.

The V and J genes are TRBV5-4 and TRBJ2-5; 10 bases map to TRBD1. CDR3 length: 14 amino acids. Germline V gene lookup returns CDR1 SGHNT and CDR2 YYREEE (reference sequence). J lost 5 bases, V lost 4 bases, and 5 bases had no gene match. The CDR3 DNA sequence: TGTGCCAGCAGCGCCGGACAGGGGGGCGAGACCCAGTACTTC. Amino acids: CASSAGQGGETQYF.

The chain combines TRBV6-2 or TRBV6-3 with TRBJ1-1, with 8 bases matching TRBD1. Germline V gene lookup returns CDR1 MNHEY and CDR2 SVGEGT. The CDR3 has 14 amino acids. With V trimmed by 6 bases and J by 5 bases, 8 bases remained unmatched. The CDR3 DNA sequence: TGTGCCAGCAGCTCAGGGGGCTTGGGGACTGAAGCTTTCTTT. Its protein product is CASSSGGLGTEAFF.

This clone showed up just once. V gene TRBV6-4 combines with J gene TRBJ2-7; possible D gene TRBD2, 6 bases. Per the germline V gene, CDR1 is MRHNA and CDR2 is SNTAGT. This CDR3 has 13 amino acids. V was cut by 3 bases and J by 7 bases, with 13 bases left in between. The chain's CDR3 is CASSEGRGLEQYF. The CDR3 bases are TGTGCCAGCAGTGAAGGACGGGGGTTGGAGCAGTACTTC.

The rearrangement uses TRBV5-6 and TRBJ1-4; 7 positions match TRBD1. From germline, CDR1 is SGHDT and CDR2 YYEEEE. With 4 bases clipped from V and 8 bases from J, the junction kept 11 bases outside the gene matches. The CDR3 covers 15 residues. CDR3 sequence reads: CASSPPGTDKEKLFF. The CDR3, as DNA: TGTGCCAGCAGCCCGCCCGGGACAGATAAGGAAAAACTGTTTTTT.

The CDR3, as DNA: TGTGCCAGCAGCTTGTTTGGGACAGGACTCTACGAGCAGTACTTC. Its protein product is CASSLFGTGLYEQYF. V gene TRBV5-6 combines with J gene TRBJ2-7, with 8 bases that match TRBD1. Unmatched junction bases numbered 6, after V lost 1 base and J lost 3 bases. Germline V gives CDR1 SGHDT, CDR2 YYEEEE. The CDR3 is 15 residues long.

The chain uses TRBV10-3 and TRBJ2-1, with TRBD1 identical over 7 bases. The CDR3 length is 13 residues. V gave up 5 bases and J gave up 7 bases; unmatched junction bases: 5. The germline V gene has CDR1 ENHRY and CDR2 SYGVKD. CDR3 residues: CAISSPGGNEQFF. CDR3 nucleotide sequence: TGTGCCATCAGTTCCCCAGGGGGAAATGAGCAGTTCTTC.